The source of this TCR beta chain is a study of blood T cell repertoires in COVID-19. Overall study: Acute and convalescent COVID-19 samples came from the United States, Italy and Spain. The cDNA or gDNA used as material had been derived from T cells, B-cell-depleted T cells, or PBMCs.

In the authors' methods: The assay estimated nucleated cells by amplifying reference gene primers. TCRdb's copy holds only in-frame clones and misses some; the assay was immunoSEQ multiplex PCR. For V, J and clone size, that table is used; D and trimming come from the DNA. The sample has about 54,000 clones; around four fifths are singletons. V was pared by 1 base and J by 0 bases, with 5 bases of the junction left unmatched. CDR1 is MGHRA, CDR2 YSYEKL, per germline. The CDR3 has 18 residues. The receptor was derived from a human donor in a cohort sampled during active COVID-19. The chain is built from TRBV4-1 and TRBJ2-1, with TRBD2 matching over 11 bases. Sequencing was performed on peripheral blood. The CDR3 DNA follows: TGCGCCAGCAGCCAAGCTAGCGGGGGGCCGAGCTCCTACAATGAGCAGTTCTTC. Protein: CASSQASGGPSSYNEQFF.